Below are 27 T cell receptor beta chains sequenced from a single sample in a study of T-cell memory formation after mild COVID-19. TCRdb used MiXCR to reprocess the 5' RACE reads, holding one entry per CDR3 protein. The repertoire holds approximately 490,000 distinct CDR3 sequences, with 20% as singletons. Sample: PBMCs or a T cell subset sorted from them (not recorded which). These receptors were obtained from an adult woman who had mild COVID-19 (a few samples of this study predate the infection). Cell type and time point are not known.

V usage is TRBV5-1 and J usage is TRBJ2-7; D is possibly TRBD1 (6 bases). CDR3 length: 14 amino acids. Germline CDR1 is SGHRS and CDR2 is YFSETQ. V lost 0 bases and J lost 3, with 10 bases in between. Here the CDR3 reads CASSLGQENYEQYF. The DNA of the CDR3 is TGCGCCAGCAGCTTGGGACAGGAGAACTACGAGCAGTACTTC. Full variable domain (rest looked up from reference TRBV5-1 and TRBJ2-7): KAGVTQTPRYLIKTRGQQVTLSCSPISGHRSVSWYQQTPGQGLQFLFEYFSETQRNKGNFPGRFSGRQFSNSRSEMNVSTLELGDSALYLCASSLGQENYEQYFGPGTRLTVT.

This clonotype appeared a few times. The chain combines TRBV25-1 with TRBJ2-7; 7 bases line up with TRBD1. Germline V gene lookup returns CDR1 MGHDK and CDR2 SYGVNS. V lost 10 bases and J lost 5; bases outside the gene matches: 11. This CDR3 has 13 amino acids. The CDR3 is CATRDSFPDEQYF. CDR3 in DNA: TGTGCCACCAGGGACAGCTTTCCGGACGAGCAGTACTTC.

This clonotype was seen a few times. The chain combines TRBV4-2 with TRBJ2-1; 7 nucleotides match TRBD2. The CDR3 has 15 residues. Germline CDR1 and CDR2: LGHNA and YNFKEQ. V lost 0 bases, J lost 9 bases, and 8 bases stayed unmatched. CDR3 amino acids: CASSQEGGSFGEQFF. The CDR3 DNA follows: TGTGCCAGCAGCCAAGAAGGCGGGAGTTTCGGTGAGCAGTTCTTC.

The rearrangement joins TRBV5-1 to TRBJ2-1, with TRBD2 identical over 7 bases. Germline CDR1 reads SGHRS; CDR2 reads YFSETQ. The trim removed 6 bases at V and 8 bases at J, leaving 8 bases unmatched. The CDR3 length is 13 residues. The CDR3 nucleotides are TGCGCCAGCACGCGCGGGAGCAGAGATGAGCAGTTCTTC. Translating gives CASTRGSRDEQFF.

This clonotype was picked up a small number of times. The chain employs TRBV2 and TRBJ2-7; maybe TRBD1 (5 bases). CDR1 is SNHLY, CDR2 FYNNEI, per germline. The CDR3 spans 14 residues. Trimming pared 6 bases from V and 0 bases from J, leaving 12 bases between. Written as DNA, the CDR3 is TGTGCCAGCAGCGATGGACATGTCTCCTACGAGCAGTACTTC. Encoded protein: CASSDGHVSYEQYF.

This clonotype was recorded a few times. The DNA of the CDR3 is TGTGCCAGCAGTGAATATAGAGCGGGAGTTGGAAACATTCAGTACTTC. Translated: CASSEYRAGVGNIQYF. This chain links TRBV25-1 with TRBJ2-4; 8 nucleotides line up with TRBD2. The V gene end was trimmed by 0 bases and the J gene end by 6 bases; junction bases not matched to a gene: 7. The CDR3 length is 16 residues. The germline CDR1 and CDR2 sequences are MGHDK and SYGVNS.

The J gene is TRBJ2-7, the V gene TRBV9; D remains ambiguous. Germline V CDR1 and CDR2: SGDLS, YYNGEE. This CDR3 is built from 13 residues. Trimming stripped 0 bases from V and 3 bases from J, with 7 bases between. In DNA, the CDR3 is TGTGCCAGCAGCGTAGATAGGAACTACGAGCAGTACTTC. It encodes CASSVDRNYEQYF. The whole variable domain, remainder taken from reference TRBV9 and TRBJ2-7, is DSGVTQTPKHLITATGQRVTLRCSPRSGDLSVYWYQQSLDQGLQFLIQYYNGEERAKGNILERFSAQQFPDLHSELNLSSLELGDSALYFCASSVDRNYEQYFGPGTRLTVT.

This rearrangement joins TRBV7-9 to TRBJ2-3, with 11 bases aligning to TRBD2. Trimming took 6 bases from V and 1 from J; bases not matched to a gene: 12. The germline gives CDR1 SEHNR, CDR2 FQNEAQ (reference sequence). The CDR3 loop spans 18 amino acids. Written as DNA, the CDR3 is TGTGCCAGCAGTAGGCCGGGACTAGCGGCGGGAGGCACAGATACGCAGTATTTT. Its protein is CASSRPGLAAGGTDTQYF. Looking up the rest from reference TRBV7-9 and TRBJ2-3 gives the full variable domain: DTGVSQNPRHKITKRGQNVTFRCDPISEHNRLYWYRQTLGQGPEFLTYFQNEAQLEKSRLLSDRFSAERPKGSFSTLEIQRTEQGDSAMYLCASSRPGLAAGGTDTQYFGPGTRLTVL.

The chain recombines TRBV9 with TRBJ2-2; D is ambiguous. Germline V gene data show CDR1 as SGDLS and CDR2 as YYNGEE. V lost 2 bases and J 1 base, leaving 6 bases between the germline ends. The CDR3 totals 14 residues. CDR3 in amino acids: CASSVYVNTGELFF. The CDR3 bases are TGTGCCAGCAGCGTCTATGTGAACACCGGGGAGCTGTTTTTT.

This clonotype was detected a few times. The V gene is TRBV7-6, the J gene TRBJ2-3; TRBD2 matches at 12 bases. V was clipped by 2 bases and J by 0 bases; unmatched bases: 6. CDR3 length: 18 residues. Germline CDR1 reads SGHVS; CDR2 reads FNYEAQ. The CDR3 DNA reads as TGTGCCAGCAGCTTAACCCAGACTAGCGGGGGTAGCACAGATACGCAGTATTTT. This codes for CASSLTQTSGGSTDTQYF.

The chain is built from TRBV9 and TRBJ2-1; D is perhaps TRBD2 (6 bases). The V end lost 0 bases, the J end lost 4 bases, and 11 bases lay between the germline ends. The CDR3 runs 15 residues. Germline CDR1 SGDLS, CDR2 YYNGEE. The CDR3: CASSVERDFYNEQFF. The CDR3 coding sequence is TGTGCCAGCAGCGTAGAGAGGGACTTTTACAATGAGCAGTTCTTC.

V usage is TRBV5-1 and J usage is TRBJ1-6; D is perhaps TRBD1 (5 bases). CDR3 length: 16 amino acids. From germline, CDR1 is SGHRS and CDR2 YFSETQ. Trimming took off 3 bases at V and 7 bases at J, with 17 bases between the two ends. Written as DNA, the CDR3 is TGCGCCAGCAGCTGGGACTTCGAAAGTGGGAATTCACCCCTCCACTTT. Protein product: CASSWDFESGNSPLHF.

The chain has TRBV10-3 and TRBJ1-5; D may be TRBD1 (5 bases). The CDR3 spans 14 residues. Germline lookup yields CDR1 ENHRY and CDR2 SYGVKD. Trimming left V 3 bases short and J 4 bases short, with 10 bases between. The CDR3 coding sequence is TGTGCCATCAGTGATAATGGGGCAAATCAGCCCCAGCATTTT. Translated: CAISDNGANQPQHF.

This clonotype was counted between two and nine times. This chain links TRBV18 with TRBJ1-1, with D maybe TRBD1 (6 bases). The germline V gene has CDR1 KGHSH and CDR2 LQKENI. The CDR3 loop spans 14 amino acids. The ends were cut back, 6 bases at V and 7 bases at J, with 18 bases in the middle. The DNA for the CDR3 is TGTGCCAGCTCCCGAACCGTTGACAGGAGTGAAGCTTTCTTT. Its translation: CASSRTVDRSEAFF.

This clonotype was picked up many times. V and J are TRBV12-3 or TRBV12-4 and TRBJ2-6; D uncertain. V dropped 9 bases and J dropped 0 bases, with 3 bases sitting between them. The CDR3 is made up of 12 amino acids. CDR3 sequence: CASASGANVLTF. The CDR3, as DNA: TGTGCCAGTGCCTCTGGGGCCAACGTCCTGACTTTC.

This clonotype was picked up many times. This chain links TRBV2 with TRBJ2-7; 8 bases are a match to TRBD1. V lost 6 bases to trimming and J lost 2 bases; unmatched junction nucleotides: 6. CDR3 length: 14 residues. Germline-derived CDR1 and CDR2 are SNHLY and FYNNEI. The CDR3: CASREQGGPYEQYF. DNA of the CDR3: TGTGCCAGCAGAGAACAGGGGGGCCCCTACGAGCAGTACTTC.

This clonotype was seen at least ten times. The chain uses TRBV14 and TRBJ1-1; tentatively, D is TRBD1 (5 bases). Germline-derived CDR1 and CDR2 are SGHDN and FVKESK. The CDR3 length is 12 residues. The V end was cut by 4 bases, the J end by 11 bases, with 14 bases between. The CDR3 bases are TGTGCCAGCAGCCCATTGGGGCGGGCGGCTTTCTTT. It is translated as CASSPLGRAAFF.

This chain joins TRBV7-2 and TRBJ2-3; possible D gene TRBD2, 7 bases. V shed 8 bases and J shed 1 base, with 16 bases lying between them. This CDR3 has 15 residues. CDR1 and CDR2 from the germline V gene are SGHTA and FQGNSA. The CDR3 reads CASFGGGGRTDTQYF. The CDR3, as DNA: TGTGCCAGCTTCGGGGGCGGGGGACGCACAGATACGCAGTATTTT.

V usage is TRBV5-6 and J usage is TRBJ1-2; D perhaps matches TRBD1 (5 bases). The CDR3 is 13 amino acids. Trimming pared 2 bases from V and 3 bases from J, leaving 8 bases between. CDR1 is SGHDT and CDR2 is YYEEEE in the germline V gene. The DNA of the CDR3 is TGTGCCAGCAGCTTCAGCAGGGACTATGGCTACACCTTC. Its translation is CASSFSRDYGYTF.

This clonotype turned up a few times. This sequence joins TRBV19 and TRBJ2-7, with D perhaps TRBD2 (6 bases). Germline CDR1 LNHDA, CDR2 SQIVND (reference sequence). Trimming removed 3 bases at V and 0 bases at J, with 9 bases between. This CDR3 comprises 14 residues. CDR3 bases: TGTGCCAGTAGTATTTTCGGGAGCTCCTACGAGCAGTACTTC. This sequence encodes CASSIFGSSYEQYF.

This clonotype was seen a handful of times. The J gene is TRBJ2-2, the V gene TRBV7-3; D remains ambiguous. CDR3 size: 12 residues. CDR1 and CDR2 from the germline V gene are SGHTA and FQGTGA. Deletions cut 5 bases from V and 6 bases from J, with 7 bases between. CDR3 amino acids: CASSHGSGELFF. The CDR3 coding sequence is TGTGCCAGCAGCCACGGATCCGGGGAGCTGTTTTTT.

This clonotype showed up just a few times. J is TRBJ2-1 and V is TRBV7-3; 9 positions agree with TRBD2. The CDR3 runs 17 residues. The V segment lost 5 bases and the J segment 8 bases; nucleotides outside the gene matches: 16. The germline V gene has CDR1 SGHTA and CDR2 FQGTGA. The CDR3 DNA is TGTGCCAGCAGCCCCCTGGGTAGCGGGAGTGATCGCGATGAGCAGTTCTTC. Translating it yields CASSPLGSGSDRDEQFF.

The chain carries TRBV6-5 and TRBJ2-7; D possibly corresponds to TRBD1 (5 bases). Trimming left V 1 base short and J 11 bases short, with 15 bases between. The CDR3 is 13 amino acids. Germline CDR1 MNHEY, CDR2 SVGAGI. The CDR3 reads CASSYFEQGSKYF. The DNA of the CDR3 is TGTGCCAGCAGTTACTTCGAGCAGGGTTCCAAGTACTTC.

The chain has TRBV5-1 and TRBJ2-1; D ambiguous. The CDR3 runs 14 residues. Germline V gene data show CDR1 as SGHRS and CDR2 as YFSETQ. V lost 0 bases and J lost 6, with 10 bases in between. CDR3 residues: CASSLGGSSNEQFF. The CDR3 region has the DNA TGCGCCAGCAGCTTGGGGGGTAGTAGCAATGAGCAGTTCTTC.

This clonotype was seen a handful of times. The rearrangement joins TRBV24-1 to TRBJ2-2, with a tentative D call TRBD1 (6 bases). CDR3 size: 14 residues. Per germline, CDR1 KGHDR and CDR2 SFDVKD. Trimming took 5 bases from V and 6 from J, leaving 12 bases between them. The CDR3 DNA reads TGTGCCACCAGTGCGACAGGATGGGCCGGGGAGCTGTTTTTT. Protein product: CATSATGWAGELFF.

The V and J genes are TRBV4-3 and TRBJ2-1; the D is unclear. The CDR3 is made up of 15 amino acids. Trimming stripped 8 bases from V and 0 bases from J, with 14 bases between. Germline V CDR1 and CDR2: LGHNA, YSLEER. CDR3 residues: CASEWKFGSYNEQFF. CDR3 nucleotides: TGCGCCAGCGAATGGAAGTTTGGCTCCTACAATGAGCAGTTCTTC.

CDR3 sequence reads: CASRDLYRGTRETQYF. For the CDR3, the DNA is TGTGCCAGTCGAGACCTTTACAGGGGGACTAGGGAGACCCAGTACTTC. The rearrangement uses TRBV27 and TRBJ2-5; D is possibly TRBD1 or TRBD2 (8 bases each). Germline V gene lookup returns CDR1 MNHEY and CDR2 SMNVEV (reference sequence). The CDR3 has 16 residues. The V and J ends lost 9 bases and 5 bases respectively, with 25 bases between them.